The 25 T cell receptor beta chains below come from one sample, sequenced in a study of cytomegalovirus exposure and HLA in healthy donors. PCR primers comprised 60 Vbeta and 13 Jbeta primers. Clones were sequenced by immunoSEQ multiplex PCR, and TCRdb holds only the in-frame ones, with some missing. The profile covers 45,000 to 70,000 clones, with around 80% appearing a single time and about 3.1% taken by the ten largest. Sequencing used PBMCs. These receptors were taken from a man aged 45 to 65 in good health and CMV-seronegative.

The genes are TRBV27 and TRBJ1-3, with D perhaps matching TRBD1 (6 bases). The germline gives CDR1 MNHEY, CDR2 SMNVEV (reference sequence). Trimming pared 6 bases from V and 2 bases from J, leaving 17 bases between. This CDR3 has 16 residues. In nucleotides, the CDR3 is TGTGCCAGCAGCCCGTTGGGGGGGCACCCTGGAAACACCATATATTTT. Residues: CASSPLGGHPGNTIYF.

The genes are TRBV5-5 and TRBJ2-7; no definite D call. V lost 0 bases, J lost 6 bases, and 10 bases lay in between. The CDR3 has 13 amino acids. Germline loops: CDR1 SGHKS, CDR2 YYEKEE (reference sequence). CDR3 nucleotides: TGTGCCAGCAGCTTGGGGGCCTACTCCGAGCAGTACTTC. Its protein is CASSLGAYSEQYF. Combining the CDR3 with reference TRBV5-5 and TRBJ2-7 gives the whole variable domain DAGVTQSPTHLIKTRGQQVTLRCSPISGHKSVSWYQQVLGQGPQFIFQYYEKEERGRGNFPDRFSARQFPNYSSELNVNALLLGDSALYLCASSLGAYSEQYFGPGTRLTVT.

The chain is built from TRBV29-1 and TRBJ1-1; TRBD1 matches 9 bases. V trimming: 7 bases; J trimming: 5 bases; junction bases outside the gene matches: 5. This CDR3 comprises 12 residues. Germline values: CDR1 SQVTM, CDR2 ANQGSEA. As DNA, the CDR3 is TGCAGCGCCTACAGGGGGCGGACTGAAGCTTTCTTT. It yields the protein CSAYRGRTEAFF. Looking up the rest from reference TRBV29-1 and TRBJ1-1 gives the full variable domain: SAVISQKPSRDICQRGTSLTIQCQVDSQVTMMFWYRQQPGQSLTLIATANQGSEATYESGFVIDKFPISRPNLTFSTLTVSNMSPEDSSIYLCSAYRGRTEAFFGQGTRLTVV.

This clone was seen a handful of times. CDR3 residues: CASSPRGLAGGPREQFF. CDR3 coding DNA: TGTGCCAGCAGCCCGAGAGGTCTAGCGGGGGGGCCAAGGGAGCAGTTCTTC. This chain joins TRBV7-9 and TRBJ2-1, with 12 positions matching TRBD2. Germline-derived CDR1 and CDR2 are SEHNR and FQNEAQ (reference sequence). The CDR3 is made up of 17 amino acids. The J segment lost 10 bases and the V segment lost 5 bases, leaving 15 bases of the junction unmatched.

The chain is built from TRBV9 and TRBJ2-7, with 13 bases that match TRBD2. V gave up 4 bases and J gave up 5 bases; unmatched junction bases: 3. Germline values: CDR1 SGDLS, CDR2 YYNGEE. The CDR3 covers 14 residues. The CDR3 sequence is CASSPGLAGDEQYF. Written as DNA, the CDR3 is TGTGCCAGCAGCCCCGGACTAGCGGGGGACGAGCAGTACTTC.

The CDR3 DNA reads as TGTGCCAGCAGTGAAGCCGGACAGGGCAACTATGGCTACACCTTC. It translates to CASSEAGQGNYGYTF. The chain employs TRBV6-1 and TRBJ1-2; 8 bases match TRBD1. Germline CDR1 MNHNS, CDR2 SASEGT. Unmatched junction bases numbered 2, after V lost 0 bases and J lost 2 bases. The CDR3 runs 15 residues.

This clone came up a few times. This chain links TRBV19 with TRBJ2-5; TRBD1 matches at 9 bases. Germline V lookup: CDR1 LNHDA, CDR2 SQIVND (reference sequence). This CDR3 comprises 15 residues. Trimming removed 5 bases from V and 2 bases from J; junction bases left unmatched: 6. CDR3 DNA: TGTGCCAGTAGTCTAATGGGGACAGGGCAAGAGACCCAGTACTTC. It translates to CASSLMGTGQETQYF.

V usage is TRBV5-1 and J usage is TRBJ2-7, with a possible D match to TRBD1 (6 bases). Between the trimmed V and J ends, which lost 4 bases and 5 bases, there was a span of 19 bases. This CDR3 has 15 amino acids. Germline CDR1 reads SGHRS; CDR2 reads YFSETQ. The CDR3 protein is CASSRGTGYVDEQYF. The CDR3 DNA sequence: TGCGCCAGCAGCCGAGGCACAGGGTATGTGGACGAGCAGTACTTC.

The chain is built from TRBV7-2 and TRBJ2-1; no clear D gene. The germline V gene encodes CDR1 SGHTA and CDR2 FQGNSA. The V end lost 1 base, the J end lost 7 bases, and 14 bases lay between the germline ends. There are 15 residues in the CDR3. The CDR3 DNA follows: TGTGCCAGCAGCTTAGTGACCGCGCACGGGAATGAGCAGTTCTTC. As protein: CASSLVTAHGNEQFF.

The genes are TRBV7-8 and TRBJ2-7; D perhaps matches TRBD2 (6 bases). The CDR3 loop spans 16 amino acids. Trimming removed 6 bases at V and 2 bases at J, with 20 bases between. Germline loops: CDR1 SGHVS, CDR2 FQNEAQ. CDR3 residues: CASRPGGFLLPYEQYF. DNA of the CDR3: TGTGCCAGCAGACCCGGAGGGTTCCTACTCCCCTACGAGCAGTACTTC.

The rearrangement links TRBV27 to TRBJ2-3, with 11 bases matching TRBD2. V shed 4 bases, J shed 6 bases, and the junction held 9 bases outside the gene matches. The CDR3 totals 16 residues. CDR1 MNHEY and CDR2 SMNVEV come from the germline V gene (reference sequence). CDR3 amino acids: CASSSLILAGVDTQYF. CDR3 DNA: TGTGCCAGCAGTTCCCTTATACTAGCGGGGGTGGATACGCAGTATTTT.

This clone appeared a single time. The DNA of the CDR3 is TGTGCCAGTAGTATAGTCGGGGGATCCTACGAGCAGTACTTC. Its translation is CASSIVGGSYEQYF. The V call is TRBV19, the J call TRBJ2-7; perhaps TRBD2 as D (6 bases). The CDR3 extends over 14 amino acids. The germline V gene has CDR1 LNHDA and CDR2 SQIVND (reference sequence). V lost 1 base and J 1 base, leaving 8 bases between the germline ends.

This chain links TRBV19 with TRBJ1-1, with D perhaps matching TRBD1 (6 bases). The V and J ends lost 6 bases and 4 bases respectively, with 27 bases between them. There are 18 residues in the CDR3. Germline V lookup: CDR1 LNHDA, CDR2 SQIVND (reference sequence). This CDR3 reads CASSLYHTLQGRSTEAFF. In nucleotides, the CDR3 is TGTGCCAGTAGCCTATACCACACCCTACAGGGAAGGTCCACTGAAGCTTTCTTT.

The chain employs TRBV7-2 and TRBJ1-4; 8 bases align to TRBD1. This CDR3 contains 17 residues. Per germline, CDR1 SGHTA and CDR2 FQGNSA. V lost 1 base, J lost 0 bases, and 4 bases stayed unmatched. This CDR3 is CASSLVGQGATNEKLFF. For the CDR3, the DNA is TGTGCCAGCAGCTTAGTAGGACAGGGAGCAACTAATGAAAAACTGTTTTTT.

This clone appeared a few times. This sequence joins TRBV9 and TRBJ2-1; 11 bases are shared with TRBD2. The germline CDR1 and CDR2 sequences are SGDLS and YYNGEE. With V trimmed by 3 bases and J by 7 bases, 12 bases remained unmatched. The CDR3 spans 17 residues. The CDR3 region has the DNA TGTGCCAGCAGCGACCCTCAACTAGCGGGGGACTTGAATGAGCAGTTCTTC. The encoded protein is CASSDPQLAGDLNEQFF.

This clone showed up just a few times. The chain employs TRBV7-2 and TRBJ1-6, with 11 nucleotides matching TRBD1. J was trimmed by 6 bases and V by 1 base; bases with no gene match: 2. The germline V gene encodes CDR1 SGHTA and CDR2 FQGNSA. This CDR3 spans 16 amino acids. The DNA of the CDR3 is TGTGCCAGCAGCTTAGGGACAGGGGGCTCTAATTCACCCCTCCACTTT. Translated, it gives CASSLGTGGSNSPLHF. Filled out from reference TRBV7-2 and TRBJ1-6, the complete variable domain reads GAGVSQSPSNKVTEKGKDVELRCDPISGHTALYWYRQSLGQGLEFLIYFQGNSAPDKSGLPSDRFSAERTGGSVSTLTIQRTQQEDSAVYLCASSLGTGGSNSPLHFGNGTRLTVT.

This chain joins TRBV9 and TRBJ2-7; 7 positions match TRBD2. The junction had 9 bases not matched to a gene; V was cut back by 4 bases and J by 2 bases. The CDR3 length is 15 residues. Per the germline V gene, CDR1 is SGDLS and CDR2 is YYNGEE. The CDR3 bases are TGTGCCAGCAGCCCCCATGCTAGCGGTACCTACGAGCAGTACTTC. Translating it yields CASSPHASGTYEQYF.

This chain connects TRBV7-3 to TRBJ2-3; TRBD2 is a possible D gene (5 bases). Germline assignment: CDR1 SGHTA and CDR2 FQGTGA. The CDR3 sequence is 16 residues long. V lost 1 base and J lost 0, with 11 bases in between. This CDR3 is CASSLMSRTSTDTQYF. The CDR3, as DNA: TGTGCCAGCAGCTTAATGAGTAGGACTAGCACAGATACGCAGTATTTT.

This sequence joins TRBV19 and TRBJ1-2; 7 bases align to TRBD1. The CDR3 sequence is 16 residues long. V shed 8 bases and J 4 bases; nucleotides not matched to a gene: 16. The germline gives CDR1 LNHDA, CDR2 SQIVND (reference sequence). The CDR3 sequence: CASVPKQGTPLYGYTF. As DNA, the CDR3 is TGTGCCAGTGTCCCAAAACAGGGGACCCCTCTCTATGGCTACACCTTC.

The chain has TRBV6-6 and TRBJ1-3; D may be TRBD1 (5 bases). Germline V gene lookup returns CDR1 MNHNY and CDR2 SVGAGI (reference sequence). The CDR3 length is 15 residues. V shed 2 bases and J shed 0 bases, with 8 bases lying between them. CDR3 sequence (DNA): TGTGCCAGCAGTTACCACAGGAGCTCTGGAAACACCATATATTTT. It specifies CASSYHRSSGNTIYF.

The chain combines TRBV2 with TRBJ2-2; 12 positions agree with TRBD2. The trim removed 6 bases at V and 0 bases at J, leaving 2 bases unmatched. Germline V gene lookup returns CDR1 SNHLY and CDR2 FYNNEI. There are 16 residues in the CDR3. CDR3 loop: CASRTSGGSNTGELFF. CDR3 sequence (DNA): TGTGCCAGCAGGACTAGCGGGGGTTCGAACACCGGGGAGCTGTTTTTT.

This clone was detected only a few times. The chain links TRBV6-6 to TRBJ2-7, with 8 nucleotides matching TRBD1. The V and J ends lost 2 bases and 4 bases, in that order; junction bases with no gene match: 7. The CDR3 consists of 15 residues. The germline gives CDR1 MNHNY, CDR2 SVGAGI (reference sequence). The CDR3 reads CASSYPTGAAYEQYF. CDR3 bases: TGTGCCAGCAGTTACCCGACAGGGGCGGCTTACGAGCAGTACTTC.

V gene TRBV11-3 combines with J gene TRBJ1-4; D gene ambiguous. Germline V CDR1 and CDR2: SGHNT, YENEEA. The V gene lost 3 bases and the J gene lost 8 bases, with 22 bases spanning the gap. The CDR3 contains 17 residues. The CDR3: CASSFRVLAIIEEKLFF. CDR3 sequence (DNA): TGTGCCAGCAGCTTCCGGGTATTGGCCATTATAGAGGAAAAACTGTTTTTT. Combining the CDR3 with reference TRBV11-3 and TRBJ1-4 gives the whole variable domain EAGVVQSPRYKIIEKKQPVAFWCNPISGHNTLYWYLQNLGQGPELLIRYENEEAVDDSQLPKDRFSAERLKGVDSTLKIQPAELGDSAVYLCASSFRVLAIIEEKLFFGSGTQLSVL.

The chain has TRBV5-1 and TRBJ1-1; 8 bases match TRBD1. V lost 0 bases and J lost 4; bases outside the gene matches: 2. From germline, CDR1 is SGHRS and CDR2 YFSETQ. The CDR3 runs to 14 residues. The CDR3 spells CASSLGTGPTEAFF. In DNA form, the CDR3 reads TGCGCCAGCAGCTTGGGGACAGGGCCCACTGAAGCTTTCTTT.

The genes are TRBV19 and TRBJ1-4; tentative D call: TRBD1 (5 bases). The germline gives CDR1 LNHDA, CDR2 SQIVND (reference sequence). This CDR3 spans 15 amino acids. V lost 6 bases and J 0 bases, leaving 11 bases between the germline ends. The CDR3 loop is CASSTGQATNEKLFF. The DNA for the CDR3 is TGTGCCAGTAGCACCGGACAAGCAACTAATGAAAAACTGTTTTTT.